The 27 T cell receptor beta chains listed next were all sequenced from one sample in a study of T cells in pancreatic ductal adenocarcinoma. The protocol was immunoSEQ multiplex PCR, while the TCRdb copy is restricted to in-frame clones and leaves out a portion. The sample carries roughly 20,000 clones, about 88% recorded once. Selected pancreatic ductal adenocarcinoma patients had undergone surgery without neoadjuvant therapy. Sequenced: PBMCs. The receptors stem from a human donor with pancreatic ductal adenocarcinoma.

The chain employs TRBV2 and TRBJ1-4, with D unresolved. Germline CDR1 is SNHLY and CDR2 is FYNNEI. This CDR3 is 15 amino acids long. V was trimmed by 5 bases and J by 3 bases, leaving 13 bases between them. CDR3 sequence reads: CASSPFSGSNEKLFF. The CDR3, as DNA: TGTGCCAGCAGTCCTTTTTCCGGGTCTAATGAAAAACTGTTTTTT.

This clone was recorded once. The rearrangement links TRBV19 to TRBJ2-1; D gene ambiguous. This CDR3 is built from 14 residues. V was pared by 1 base and J by 1 base, with 5 bases between. Germline CDR1 LNHDA, CDR2 SQIVND (reference sequence). As DNA, the CDR3 is TGTGCCAGTAGTATAGGGCAGTCCTACAATGAGCAGTTCTTC. Its translation: CASSIGQSYNEQFF. Using reference TRBV19 and TRBJ2-1 for the parts outside the CDR3, the full variable domain is DGGITQSPKYLFRKEGQNVTLSCEQNLNHDAMYWYRQDPGQGLRLIYYSQIVNDFQKGDIAEGYSVSREKKESFPLTVTSAQKNPTAFYLCASSIGQSYNEQFFGPGTRLTVL.

The V call is TRBV6-6, the J call TRBJ1-1; possible D gene TRBD1, 5 bases. Trimming took 6 bases from V and 1 from J, leaving 9 bases between them. The germline V gene encodes CDR1 MNHNY and CDR2 SVGAGI (reference sequence). The CDR3 sequence is 13 residues long. CDR3 in amino acids: CASSRQPNTEAFF. CDR3 coding DNA: TGTGCCAGCAGCCGACAGCCGAACACTGAAGCTTTCTTT.

This clone was detected only a few times. The V and J genes are TRBV19 and TRBJ1-2, with D unclear. The V gene lost 5 bases and the J gene lost 4 bases, with 11 bases spanning the gap. The CDR3 is made up of 13 amino acids. The germline CDR1 and CDR2 sequences are LNHDA and SQIVND (reference sequence). The DNA of the CDR3 is TGTGCCAGTAGTCTACGCCCCTTCTATGGCTACACCTTC. Protein: CASSLRPFYGYTF.

The chain recombines TRBV7-8 with TRBJ2-7; D possibly corresponds to TRBD1 (6 bases). The CDR3 contains 11 residues. Germline CDR1 SGHVS, CDR2 FQNEAQ. Trimming pared 8 bases from V and 5 bases from J, leaving 10 bases between. The CDR3 nucleotides read TGTGCCAGCCGCTACAGGGACGAGCAGTACTTC. It encodes CASRYRDEQYF.

The table lists this clone with a few counts. This sequence joins TRBV6-1 and TRBJ2-1; a possible D gene is TRBD2 (7 bases). The CDR3 covers 15 residues. CDR1 is MNHNS, CDR2 SASEGT, per germline. V shed 4 bases and J shed 5 bases, with 15 bases lying between them. The CDR3 sequence is CASSGRGGRDNEQFF. For the CDR3, the DNA is TGTGCCAGCAGTGGCCGCGGGGGCCGGGACAATGAGCAGTTCTTC.

The V call is TRBV7-9, the J call TRBJ2-3, with 10 bases that match TRBD1. The ends lost 5 bases at V and 4 bases at J; junction bases unmatched: 15. The CDR3 is 18 amino acids. From germline, CDR1 is SEHNR and CDR2 FQNEAQ (reference sequence). CDR3 region: CASSLRSGQGFKADTQYF. CDR3 sequence (DNA): TGTGCCAGCAGCCTCCGATCGGGACAGGGGTTTAAGGCAGATACGCAGTATTTT.

The CDR3 is CASSLQGGTGELFF. Here the CDR3 DNA reads TGTGCCAGCAGCCTACAGGGGGGCACCGGGGAGCTGTTTTTT. V is TRBV5-4 and J is TRBJ2-2; TRBD1 agrees at 8 bases. V lost 4 bases and J lost 4; bases outside the gene matches: 3. Germline V gene data show CDR1 as SGHNT and CDR2 as YYREEE (reference sequence). The CDR3 sequence is 14 residues long.

The rearrangement links TRBV7-9 to TRBJ1-5; D perhaps matches TRBD1 (5 bases). This CDR3 region has 14 residues. Trimming took off 4 bases at V and 6 bases at J, with 13 bases between the two ends. Per germline, CDR1 SEHNR and CDR2 FQNEAQ (reference sequence). CDR3 sequence (DNA): TGTGCCAGCAGCTCTGGCGGGGGTGTTCAGCCCCAGCATTTT. Translating gives CASSSGGGVQPQHF.

This chain's CDR3 is CASSRMAFAEAFF. The CDR3 DNA is TGTGCCAGCAGTCGAATGGCATTCGCTGAAGCTTTCTTT. The chain carries TRBV2 and TRBJ1-1; D unclear. CDR1 SNHLY and CDR2 FYNNEI come from the germline V gene. The CDR3 spans 13 residues. V lost 5 bases and J 6 bases, leaving 13 bases between the germline ends.

V usage is TRBV7-9 and J usage is TRBJ1-4, with 8 bases identical to TRBD1. There are 16 residues in the CDR3. J lost 8 bases, V lost 5 bases, and 13 bases had no gene match. Germline V gene sequence: CDR1 SEHNR, CDR2 FQNEAQ (reference sequence). CDR3 amino acids: CASSSDDRGKEEKLFF. Written as DNA, the CDR3 is TGTGCCAGCAGCAGTGACGACAGGGGCAAAGAAGAAAAACTGTTTTTT.

This clone was observed a handful of times. The CDR3 DNA follows: TGCAGCGGTCGGGACACCGGGGACGCTTTCTTT. Translation gives CSGRDTGDAFF. V and J are TRBV29-1 and TRBJ1-1, with D possibly TRBD1 on 6 matching bases. The CDR3 length is 11 residues. The V gene lost 7 bases and the J gene lost 11 bases, with 17 bases spanning the gap. CDR1 is SQVTM, CDR2 ANQGSEA, per germline.

The chain joins TRBV14 to TRBJ2-3; 8 positions match TRBD2. The junction had 8 bases not matched to a gene; V was cut back by 4 bases and J by 2 bases. The CDR3 sequence is 16 residues long. Germline CDR1 reads SGHDN; CDR2 reads FVKESK. CDR3 in amino acids: CASSPISGGITDTQYF. DNA of the CDR3: TGTGCCAGCAGCCCTATCAGCGGGGGTATCACAGATACGCAGTATTTT.

Turning to this clone: Distinct nucleotide sequences in the sample also encode this CDR3. The genes are TRBV25-1 and TRBJ1-4, with D uncertain. The CDR3 runs to 13 residues. Germline V lookup: CDR1 MGHDK, CDR2 SYGVNS. Trimming took off 6 bases at V and 0 bases at J, with 5 bases between the two ends. As DNA, the CDR3 is TGTGCCAGCAGAAGAGCAACTAATGAAAAACTGTTTTTT. This sequence encodes CASRRATNEKLFF.

The chain employs TRBV9 and TRBJ2-1, with D possibly matching TRBD2 (5 bases). V lost 0 bases, J lost 8 bases, and 9 bases lay in between. The CDR3 spans 13 residues. CDR1 and CDR2 from the germline V gene are SGDLS and YYNGEE. For the CDR3, the DNA is TGTGCCAGCAGCGTAGGGACTTGGGATGAGCAGTTCTTC. This gives the protein CASSVGTWDEQFF.

The chain recombines TRBV5-4 with TRBJ1-4; D is possibly TRBD1 (5 bases). Looked up from germline, CDR1 is SGHNT and CDR2 is YYREEE (reference sequence). This CDR3 region has 14 residues. V was trimmed by 1 base and J by 7 bases, leaving 11 bases between them. This CDR3 reads CASSLFQGSEKLFF. CDR3 DNA sequence: TGTGCCAGCAGCTTGTTCCAGGGATCTGAAAAACTGTTTTTT.

This chain connects TRBV5-4 to TRBJ1-3; 8 bases map to TRBD1. From germline, CDR1 is SGHNT and CDR2 YYREEE (reference sequence). This CDR3 is 15 amino acids long. The V gene end was trimmed by 0 bases and the J gene end by 4 bases; junction bases not matched to a gene: 3. CDR3 amino acids: CASSLDRGYGNTIYF. DNA of the CDR3: TGTGCCAGCAGCTTGGACAGGGGGTACGGAAACACCATATATTTT. Variable domain in full (rest from reference TRBV5-4 and TRBJ1-3): ETGVTQSPTHLIKTRGQQVTLRCSSQSGHNTVSWYQQALGQGPQFIFQYYREEENGRGNFPPRFSGLQFPNYSSELNVNALELDDSALYLCASSLDRGYGNTIYFGEGSWLTVV.

The chain joins TRBV4-1 to TRBJ2-1; 10 bases align to TRBD2. The CDR3 is made up of 17 amino acids. Germline V CDR1 and CDR2: MGHRA, YSYEKL. Trimming at V came to 7 bases and at J to 0 bases, leaving 9 bases not matched to a gene. CDR3 protein: CASTSSGGLSSYNEQFF. CDR3 nucleotide sequence: TGCGCCAGCACCTCTAGCGGGGGTCTAAGCTCCTACAATGAGCAGTTCTTC.

The CDR3 nucleotides read TGTGCCAGCAGTGACTCTGCGGAGACTGAAGCTTTCTTT. The encoded protein is CASSDSAETEAFF. This rearrangement joins TRBV6-4 to TRBJ1-1; unclear D gene. CDR3 length: 13 amino acids. Per germline, CDR1 MRHNA and CDR2 SNTAGT. The V end was cut by 0 bases, the J end by 5 bases, with 7 bases between.

The rearrangement joins TRBV2 to TRBJ1-6, with D unclear. The germline V gene encodes CDR1 SNHLY and CDR2 FYNNEI. The CDR3 is 13 amino acids. The V end was cut by 7 bases, the J end by 6 bases, with 10 bases between. The DNA for the CDR3 is TGTGCCAGCATGGCTCAGTTTAATTCACCCCTCCACTTT. It translates to CASMAQFNSPLHF.

V usage is TRBV5-1 and J usage is TRBJ2-2; D remains unclear. Germline lookup yields CDR1 SGHRS and CDR2 YFSETQ. This CDR3 has 14 amino acids. The V end lost 7 bases, the J end lost 0 bases, and 10 bases lay between the germline ends. The DNA of the CDR3 is TGCGCCAGCTCTAAACAGCCGAACACCGGGGAGCTGTTTTTT. This translates into CASSKQPNTGELFF.

This clone has just one count. The chain uses TRBV5-6 and TRBJ2-3; TRBD1 matches at 7 bases. In germline, CDR1 is SGHDT, CDR2 YYEEEE. The CDR3 contains 13 residues. After removal of 4 bases from V and 6 bases from J, the junction contained 5 bases not matched to a gene. The CDR3, as DNA: TGTGCCAGCAGCCTATCGGACAGGGATACGCAGTATTTT. This sequence encodes CASSLSDRDTQYF.

This chain connects TRBV7-2 to TRBJ2-7; TRBD2 matches at 8 bases. CDR1 SGHTA and CDR2 FQGNSA come from the germline V gene. J gave up 4 bases and V 5 bases, and 7 bases lay outside the gene matches. This CDR3 spans 14 amino acids. CDR3 loop: CASSHDGGEYEQYF. CDR3 coding DNA: TGTGCCAGCAGCCACGACGGGGGGGAGTACGAGCAGTACTTC.

The chain combines TRBV4-3 with TRBJ2-7; 7 bases agree with TRBD2. The germline gives CDR1 LGHNA, CDR2 YSLEER. The CDR3 is 15 residues long. With V trimmed by 0 bases and J by 3 bases, 5 bases remained unmatched. The CDR3 nucleotides read TGCGCCAGCAGCCAAGATCTCTGGGGGGGCTACGAGCAGTACTTC. This gives the protein CASSQDLWGGYEQYF.

This chain connects TRBV7-6 to TRBJ1-4; tentative D call: TRBD1 (6 bases). The CDR3 length is 15 residues. Germline assignment: CDR1 SGHVS and CDR2 FNYEAQ. Trimming pared 5 bases from V and 8 bases from J, leaving 18 bases between. Here the CDR3 DNA reads TGTGCCAGCAGCATAAATACAGGGCTGAGAGAAAAACTGTTTTTT. This gives the protein CASSINTGLREKLFF.

This chain connects TRBV5-1 to TRBJ2-3; TRBD2 agrees at 13 bases. The CDR3 loop spans 18 amino acids. Germline trimming cut 4 bases from V and 0 bases from J; bases unmatched to any gene: 8. The germline V gene has CDR1 SGHRS and CDR2 YFSETQ. In DNA form, the CDR3 reads TGCGCCAGCAGCACCGGGACTAGCGGGGATTTTAGCACAGATACGCAGTATTTT. This sequence encodes CASSTGTSGDFSTDTQYF.

The V and J genes are TRBV6-5 and TRBJ1-1, with D possibly TRBD1 on 6 matching bases. The germline V gene encodes CDR1 MNHEY and CDR2 SVGAGI. Trimming took 0 bases from V and 1 from J, leaving 6 bases between them. This CDR3 is 14 amino acids long. The CDR3 loop reads CASSYSGGNTEAFF. CDR3 sequence (DNA): TGTGCCAGCAGTTACTCAGGGGGGAACACTGAAGCTTTCTTT.